This TCR beta chain was obtained from a study of cytomegalovirus exposure and HLA in healthy donors. About the research overall: As released early, the data held roughly 85 million unique TCRs from HLA-typed donors. General study points: In all likelihood, a cluster of highly shared sequence variants was a sequencing artifact. In a later analysis, donors in an Asian-associated ancestry cluster reportedly had fewer N-insertions in productive TCRs than the cohort mean. HLA alleles were associated with 17,000 or so TCR beta sequences in a later analysis at 0.05 false discovery rate.

The PCR was carried out with 60 Vbeta primers and 13 Jbeta primers. Sequencing used immunoSEQ multiplex PCR; TCRdb keeps in-frame clones, though not all of them. The sample has more than 150,000 clones; more than 75% are singletons. With V trimmed by 3 bases and J by 7 bases, 9 bases remained unmatched. CDR3 length: 14 residues. Germline-derived CDR1 and CDR2 are GTSNPN and SVGIG (reference sequence). Of note for this clone: Antigen unknown.

The chain joins TRBV30 to TRBJ1-1, with 9 positions matching TRBD1. The source of this sequence is a girl under three years old in good health and CMV-seronegative. Sequencing input: PBMCs. CDR3 sequence (DNA): TGTGCCTGGAGCTGGGACAGGGAGGTGAGTGAAGCTTTCTTT. Translated: CAWSWDREVSEAFF.